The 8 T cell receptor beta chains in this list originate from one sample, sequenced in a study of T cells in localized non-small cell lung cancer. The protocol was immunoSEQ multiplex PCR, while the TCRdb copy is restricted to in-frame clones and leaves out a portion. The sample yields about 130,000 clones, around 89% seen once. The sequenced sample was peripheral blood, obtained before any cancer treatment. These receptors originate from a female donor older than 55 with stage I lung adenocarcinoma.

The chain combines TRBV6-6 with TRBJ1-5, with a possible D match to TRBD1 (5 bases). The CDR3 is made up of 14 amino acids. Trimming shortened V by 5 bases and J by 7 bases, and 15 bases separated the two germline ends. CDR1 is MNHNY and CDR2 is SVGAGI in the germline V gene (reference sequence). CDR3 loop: CASSPPEGRQPQHF. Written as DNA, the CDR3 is TGTGCCAGCAGTCCCCCGGAGGGGCGACAGCCCCAGCATTTT.

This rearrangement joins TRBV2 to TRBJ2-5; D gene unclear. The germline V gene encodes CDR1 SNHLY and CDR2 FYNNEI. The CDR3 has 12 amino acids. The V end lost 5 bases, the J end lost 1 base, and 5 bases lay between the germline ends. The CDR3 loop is CASSPLQETQYF. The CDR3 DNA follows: TGTGCCAGCAGTCCCCTCCAAGAGACCCAGTACTTC.

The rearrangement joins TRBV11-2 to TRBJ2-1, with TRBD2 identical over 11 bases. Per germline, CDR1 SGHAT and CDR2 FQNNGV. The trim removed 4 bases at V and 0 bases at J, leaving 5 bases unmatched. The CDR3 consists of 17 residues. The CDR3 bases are TGTGCCAGCAGCTGGACTAGCGGGTCAAGCTCCTACAATGAGCAGTTCTTC. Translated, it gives CASSWTSGSSSYNEQFF.

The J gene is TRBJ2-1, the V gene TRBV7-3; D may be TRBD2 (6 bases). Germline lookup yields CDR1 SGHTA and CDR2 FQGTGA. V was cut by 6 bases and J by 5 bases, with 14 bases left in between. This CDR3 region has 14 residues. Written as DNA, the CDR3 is TGTGCCAGCAGTCCTGACCGGGAGAACAATGAGCAGTTCTTC. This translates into CASSPDRENNEQFF. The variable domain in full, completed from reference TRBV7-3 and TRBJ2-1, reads GAGVSQTPSNKVTEKGKYVELRCDPISGHTALYWYRQSLGQGPEFLIYFQGTGAADDSGLPNDRFFAVRPEGSVSTLKIQRTERGDSAVYLCASSPDRENNEQFFGPGTRLTVL.

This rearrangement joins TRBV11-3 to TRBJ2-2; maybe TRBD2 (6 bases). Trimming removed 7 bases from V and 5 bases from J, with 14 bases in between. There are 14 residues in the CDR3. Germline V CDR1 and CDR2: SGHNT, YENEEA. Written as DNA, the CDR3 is TGTGCCAGCACCGACGGCGGGATAACCGGGGAGCTGTTTTTT. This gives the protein CASTDGGITGELFF.

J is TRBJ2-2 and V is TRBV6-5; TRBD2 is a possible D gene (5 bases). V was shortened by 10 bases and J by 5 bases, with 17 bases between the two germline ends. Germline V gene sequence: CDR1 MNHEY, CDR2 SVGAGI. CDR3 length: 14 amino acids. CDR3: CATSRGEETGELFF. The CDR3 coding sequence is TGTGCCACCTCCCGGGGAGAGGAGACCGGGGAGCTGTTTTTT.

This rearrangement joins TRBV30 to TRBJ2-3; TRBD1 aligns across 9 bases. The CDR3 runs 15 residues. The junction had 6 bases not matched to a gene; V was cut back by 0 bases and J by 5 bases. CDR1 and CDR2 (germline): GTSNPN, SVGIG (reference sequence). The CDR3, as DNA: TGTGCCTGGAGTGTACAGGGACAGGGAATAGATACGCAGTATTTT. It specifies CAWSVQGQGIDTQYF.

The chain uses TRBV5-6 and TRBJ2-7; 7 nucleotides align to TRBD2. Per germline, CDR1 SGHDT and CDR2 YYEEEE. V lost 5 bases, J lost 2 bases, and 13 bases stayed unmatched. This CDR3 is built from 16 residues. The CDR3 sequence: CASRSSWRELAYEQYF. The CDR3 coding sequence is TGTGCCAGCAGATCGTCTTGGCGGGAGTTGGCCTACGAGCAGTACTTC. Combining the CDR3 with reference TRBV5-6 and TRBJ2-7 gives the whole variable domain DAGVTQSPTHLIKTRGQQVTLRCSPKSGHDTVSWYQQALGQGPQFIFQYYEEEERQRGNFPDRFSGHQFPNYSSELNVNALLLGDSALYLCASRSSWRELAYEQYFGPGTRLTVT.